This section outlines one TCR beta chain sequence together with its context. Its specificity is unknown. This specimen belongs to a study of T cell responses to AZD1222 COVID-19 vaccine. The CDR3 is made up of 14 amino acids. V gave up 4 bases and J gave up 15 bases; unmatched junction bases: 9. Looked up from germline, CDR1 is MNHEY and CDR2 is SVGAGI. Findings of the study overall: After the peak T cell response, and only then, were repertoires sampled.

Sequencing used immunoSEQ multiplex PCR; TCRdb keeps in-frame clones, though not all of them. In the table there are 75,000 to 100,000 clones, about 90% of which are singletons. This specimen was peripheral blood, taken on day 0 of AZD1222 vaccination. The TCR was taken from an adult in good health. The chain recombines TRBV6-5 with TRBJ2-1, with TRBD2 identical over 13 bases. CDR3 loop: CASSSGLAGARGFF. Here the CDR3 DNA reads TGTGCCAGCAGTTCTGGACTAGCGGGGGCCAGAGGGTTCTTC.